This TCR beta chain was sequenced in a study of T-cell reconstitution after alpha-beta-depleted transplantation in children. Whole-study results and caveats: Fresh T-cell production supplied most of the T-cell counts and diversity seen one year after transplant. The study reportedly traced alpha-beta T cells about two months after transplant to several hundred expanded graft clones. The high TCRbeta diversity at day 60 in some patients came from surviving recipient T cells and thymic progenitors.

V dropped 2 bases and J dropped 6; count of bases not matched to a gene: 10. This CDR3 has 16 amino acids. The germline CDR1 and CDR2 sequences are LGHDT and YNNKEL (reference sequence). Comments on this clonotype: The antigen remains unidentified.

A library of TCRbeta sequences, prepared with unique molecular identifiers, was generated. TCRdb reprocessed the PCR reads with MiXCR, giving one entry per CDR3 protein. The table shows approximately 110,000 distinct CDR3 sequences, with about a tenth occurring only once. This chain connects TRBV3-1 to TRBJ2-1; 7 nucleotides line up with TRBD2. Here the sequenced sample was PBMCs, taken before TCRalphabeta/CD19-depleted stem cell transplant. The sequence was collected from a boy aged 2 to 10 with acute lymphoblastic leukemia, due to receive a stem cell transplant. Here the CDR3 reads CASSQYSSGQRNEQFF. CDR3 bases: TGTGCCAGCAGCCAATATTCTAGCGGCCAGCGCAATGAGCAGTTCTTC.